Listed here are 18 T cell receptor beta chains from one sample, sequenced in a study of blood T cell repertoires in COVID-19. Produced via immunoSEQ multiplex PCR; TCRdb's table is partial and in-frame only. Among tens of thousands of clones listed, approximately 88% were seen once. The sample was peripheral blood. The receptors derive from a human donor in a cohort sampled during active COVID-19.

The gene calls are TRBV4-3 and TRBJ1-1; possibly TRBD1 for D (6 bases). The V gene's germline CDR1 is LGHNA and CDR2 YSLEER. V lost 0 bases and J 5 bases, leaving 10 bases between the germline ends. The CDR3 spans 14 residues. The DNA of the CDR3 is TGCGCCAGCAGCCAAGATCCGGACAGAACTGAAGCTTTCTTT. This codes for CASSQDPDRTEAFF.

The gene calls are TRBV12-3 or TRBV12-4 and TRBJ1-1; D gene unclear. Between the trimmed V and J ends, which lost 6 bases and 5 bases, there was a span of 13 bases. This CDR3 is built from 13 residues. The CDR3 DNA follows: TGTGCCAGCAGCACCGAATCGGGAACTGAAGCTTTCTTT. It codes for CASSTESGTEAFF.

The chain recombines TRBV4-3 with TRBJ1-1; perhaps TRBD1 as D (6 bases). The CDR3 is 17 amino acids. V shed 0 bases and J shed 2 bases, with 16 bases lying between them. Per the germline V gene, CDR1 is LGHNA and CDR2 is YSLEER. CDR3 residues: CASSQDAGAVYNTEAFF. Here the CDR3 DNA reads TGCGCCAGCAGCCAAGATGCGGGGGCGGTTTATAACACTGAAGCTTTCTTT.

The V gene is TRBV19, the J gene TRBJ1-3, with unresolved D. This CDR3 contains 14 residues. In germline, CDR1 is LNHDA, CDR2 SQIVND (reference sequence). Deletions cut 4 bases from V and 3 bases from J, with 10 bases between. The CDR3 loop reads CASSNRLDGNTIYF. The CDR3 DNA reads TGTGCCAGTAGTAACCGACTTGATGGAAACACCATATATTTT.

The count of this clone is one. The rearrangement joins TRBV10-2 to TRBJ1-1, with 10 bases lining up with TRBD1. The germline V gene encodes CDR1 WSHSY and CDR2 SAAADI. The CDR3 has 14 amino acids. With V trimmed by 2 bases and J by 10 bases, 7 bases remained unmatched. In DNA form, the CDR3 reads TGCGCCAGCAGTGAGGCTACCGACAGGGGGCGAGCTTTCTTT. Translated: CASSEATDRGRAFF.

The chain recombines TRBV5-1 with TRBJ1-1; no definite D call. V lost 4 bases and J 1 base, leaving 14 bases between the germline ends. There are 15 residues in the CDR3. CDR1 SGHRS and CDR2 YFSETQ come from the germline V gene. The CDR3 DNA is TGCGCCAGCAGCCCGACGGTGGGAGGGAACACTGAAGCTTTCTTT. Amino acids: CASSPTVGGNTEAFF.

This sequence joins TRBV5-1 and TRBJ2-7; 11 bases match TRBD1. Per the germline V gene, CDR1 is SGHRS and CDR2 is YFSETQ. V lost 2 bases to trimming and J lost 0 bases; unmatched junction nucleotides: 7. The CDR3 totals 17 residues. Here the CDR3 reads CASSLGTGGFSSYEQYF. In DNA form, the CDR3 reads TGCGCCAGCAGCTTAGGGACAGGGGGTTTTAGCTCCTACGAGCAGTACTTC.

V usage is TRBV27 and J usage is TRBJ1-6; 9 bases agree with TRBD1. Trimming took 6 bases from V and 6 from J; bases not matched to a gene: 6. Germline V gives CDR1 MNHEY, CDR2 SMNVEV (reference sequence). The CDR3 runs 15 residues. In DNA form, the CDR3 reads TGTGCCAGCAGACAACAGGGGGCGGGTAATTCACCCCTCCACTTT. It codes for CASRQQGAGNSPLHF.

This chain connects TRBV27 to TRBJ1-1, with D unclear. This CDR3 contains 14 residues. CDR1 is MNHEY, CDR2 SMNVEV, per germline (reference sequence). The ends were cut back, 8 bases at V and 0 bases at J, with 13 bases in the middle. The CDR3, as DNA: TGTGCCAGCGCTAAACCCGGAGTGAACACTGAAGCTTTCTTT. Protein sequence: CASAKPGVNTEAFF.

The chain employs TRBV7-9 and TRBJ2-7; TRBD2 agrees at 8 bases. Per the germline V gene, CDR1 is SEHNR and CDR2 is FQNEAQ (reference sequence). This CDR3 spans 13 amino acids. V lost 8 bases to trimming and J lost 1 base; unmatched junction nucleotides: 4. The chain's CDR3 is CASGSGGSYEQYF. Here the CDR3 DNA reads TGTGCCAGCGGCTCGGGGGGGTCCTACGAGCAGTACTTC.

The V and J genes are TRBV6-6 and TRBJ1-2; a possible D gene is TRBD1 (5 bases). This CDR3 contains 16 residues. Germline lookup yields CDR1 MNHNY and CDR2 SVGAGI (reference sequence). Deletions cut 5 bases from V and 6 bases from J, with 22 bases between. Here the CDR3 DNA reads TGTGCCAGCAGTATCCACGGGGGGACCCCCCTACATGGCTACACCTTC. Translation gives CASSIHGGTPLHGYTF.

V usage is TRBV6-2 or TRBV6-3 and J usage is TRBJ1-1; no firm D call. Germline V gene lookup returns CDR1 MNHEY and CDR2 SVGEGT. This CDR3 is built from 13 residues. The V end was cut by 6 bases, the J end by 4 bases, with 12 bases between. CDR3 nucleotide sequence: TGTGCCAGCAGCGCAAGTCGGGGCACTGAAGCTTTCTTT. Protein product: CASSASRGTEAFF.

This sequence joins TRBV7-2 and TRBJ2-5, with D unclear. The CDR3 covers 13 residues. The V end was cut by 2 bases, the J end by 2 bases, with 6 bases between. The germline gives CDR1 SGHTA, CDR2 FQGNSA. CDR3 bases: TGTGCCAGCAGCTTACCGGTTCAAGAGACCCAGTACTTC. Residues: CASSLPVQETQYF.

This clone appeared a single time. The chain uses TRBV12-3 or TRBV12-4 and TRBJ1-1, with a possible D match to TRBD1 (5 bases). The V gene lost 3 bases and the J gene lost 3 bases, with 8 bases spanning the gap. The CDR3 length is 13 residues. CDR3 nucleotide sequence: TGTGCCAGCAGTTTCTGGGGGGACACTGAAGCTTTCTTT. Translated: CASSFWGDTEAFF.

This clone occurred once. The chain employs TRBV27 and TRBJ1-2; 8 bases align to TRBD1. The V gene end was trimmed by 2 bases and the J gene end by 0 bases; junction bases not matched to a gene: 5. The germline V gene encodes CDR1 MNHEY and CDR2 SMNVEV (reference sequence). The CDR3 is made up of 16 amino acids. CDR3 in amino acids: CASSLRQGATNYGYTF. CDR3 sequence (DNA): TGTGCCAGCAGTTTACGGCAGGGGGCCACTAACTATGGCTACACCTTC.

The V gene is TRBV3-1 (or the pseudogene TRBV3-2), the J gene TRBJ1-1; 7 bases are a match to TRBD1. Germline CDR1 reads LGHDT; CDR2 reads YNNKEL (reference sequence). The CDR3 is 14 residues long. V trimming: 4 bases; J trimming: 1 base; junction bases outside the gene matches: 3. The CDR3 region has the DNA TGTGCCAGCAGCCCGGGACAGAGGAACACTGAAGCTTTCTTT. Translated: CASSPGQRNTEAFF.

This chain links TRBV3-1 (or the pseudogene TRBV3-2) with TRBJ1-6; TRBD1 agrees at 8 bases. Trimming took 1 base from V and 9 from J; bases not matched to a gene: 5. The CDR3 is 15 amino acids. The germline V gene encodes CDR1 LGHDT and CDR2 YNNKEL (reference sequence). The CDR3 protein is CASSQGDRLGSPLHF. As DNA, the CDR3 is TGTGCCAGCAGCCAAGGGGACAGGCTAGGTTCACCCCTCCACTTT.

The chain links TRBV7-2 to TRBJ1-1; TRBD1 agrees at 7 bases. This CDR3 spans 14 amino acids. Germline lookup yields CDR1 SGHTA and CDR2 FQGNSA. V shed 5 bases and J 2 bases; nucleotides not matched to a gene: 5. This CDR3 is CASSLRTGNTEAFF. CDR3 DNA sequence: TGTGCCAGCAGCCTAAGGACAGGTAACACTGAAGCTTTCTTT.